This note documents a single T cell receptor (beta chain) sequence. In this sample, this clonotype turned up a few times. The antigen it recognizes is unknown. Base qualities are not at hand, and no much larger clone is one base apart. As encoded in the germline V gene, CDR1 is SGHRS while CDR2 is YFSETQ. The trim is 2 bases for V and 5 bases for J, with a gap of 16 bases between the germline ends. Taken from cysteine to phenylalanine, the CDR3 has 16 residues. Only the CDR3 DNA is retained, 48 bases long and in frame from the first base. The roughly 42 donors, aged about 6 to 90 years, were systemically healthy Caucasian individuals from Russia. Roughly 10 milliliters of peripheral blood were drawn from each donor into EDTA-treated Vacutainer tubes. PBMCs were isolated by Ficoll-Paque density-gradient centrifugation, with at least 7 million obtained per sample. Trizol reagent was used to extract total RNA from PBMCs, with at least 5.5 micrograms per sample. The percentages of naive CD45RAhigh/CD27high T cells were determined by flow cytometry on a PBMC aliquot from every donor.

The library was obtained by 5' RACE. The reads were generated on an Illumina HiSeq 2500. A second PCR of roughly 6 to 12 cycles was performed with a sample-barcoded 5' primer and a J-beta primer mix. A unique molecular identifier was introduced onto each TCR beta cDNA molecule by a template-switch 5' adaptor carrying 12 random nucleotides. Each sample yielded at least 2.5 million CDR3-containing paired-end reads. All of the RNA was converted into first-strand cDNA using the Mint cDNA synthesis kit, with a TRBC-specific oligonucleotide serving as the primer. After uracil-DNA glycosylase treatment, a first 18-cycle PCR used universal primers M1SS and BC2_uni_R on all cDNA. As for the original processing: For normalization, 1 million high-quality reads were randomly selected from each sample, with every read carrying a distinct molecular identifier. Reads sharing molecular identifiers were discarded rather than binned into consensus sequences. MiTCR, set to a Q25 quality threshold and the strictest error-elimination algorithm, was used for CDR3 identification, clonotype clustering and error correction. A nonparametric unseen species model using Euler transformation provided a lower-bound estimate of total TCR beta diversity. TCRdb redid the processing of the public reads, applying fastp at Q25 and MiXCR, and retained in-frame beta chains. Identical CDR3 protein sequences are pooled into one entry, listed with their most common genes and DNA. The V and J calls, along with clone size, are taken from TCRdb and not from the paper's own processing. The sample includes hundreds of thousands of distinct CDR3 sequences, with more than 20% observed a single time. In total, the top ten clones hold roughly 3.4% of the sample.

This specimen belongs to a study of blood T cells in healthy people across ages (dated by TCRdb to between 2014 and 2017). Regarding the research as a whole: Template switching captured roughly one uniquely barcoded TCR beta cDNA molecule per two T cells in model experiments. Four age groups were formed from the donors: young (average around 15 years), middle-aged (approximately 39), aged (roughly 58) and long-lived (about 80). For two donors (one aged 18 to 29 and one aged 80 or older), the study analyzed two additional independent replicas of 1 million unique cDNA reads from the same blood draw. To avoid experimental bias, donors of different ages were randomly spread across the sequencing lanes. The study measured age-related changes in TCR beta repertoire diversity using deep sequencing normalized with unique cDNA molecular identifiers. Overall results and qualifications from the work: Observed TCR beta diversity per million T cells fell roughly linearly with age, and a significant reduction was already apparent by age about 43. Compared with the aged group, more naive CD4+ T cells, fewer expanded clones and increased TCR diversity were shown by the long-lived group, suggesting age selection. Estimates of total diversity based on one million sequenced T cells were regarded as lower bounds and as underestimates. Because profiling used bulk unsorted PBMCs, naive and antigen-experienced compartments could not be compared conclusively. A strong correlation was found between observed TCR beta diversity and the percentage of naive T cells measured by flow cytometry. Donor CMV infection status was unknown, potentially confounding age-related changes in expanded clonotypes.

The clonotype originates from an older man in good health. Material: blood. In this chain, TRBV5-1 is recombined with TRBJ2-2; the D gene lacks a confident call. CDR3 sequence: CASSFNAQPQTGELFF. The sequence in DNA is TGCGCCAGCAGCTTTAACGCCCAACCCCAGACCGGGGAGCTGTTTTTT.